The rows below give T cell receptor beta chains drawn from one sample of a study of blood T cell repertoires in COVID-19. Only in-frame clones appear in the TCRdb table, and some are missing; sequencing was by immunoSEQ multiplex PCR. The sample lists around 190,000 clones; 86% were seen once. The sample consisted of peripheral blood. These receptors were obtained from a man in his fifties or sixties with active or convalescent COVID-19. The CDR3 runs from the conserved cysteine through the conserved F or W. The D gene is left open where the match is weak. Size tells how often a clone was seen (once, few, many) or the class of an expanded clone, and some rows leave it out.

CDR3 protein	CDR3 DNA	clone size	D gene	V gene	J gene
CASSQVVSSGANVLTF	TGCGCCAGCAGCCAAGTTGTCTCCTCTGGGGCCAACGTCCTGACTTTC	once	.	TRBV4-3	TRBJ2-6
CASSPSGRTGELFF	TGTGCCAGCAGTCCCAGCGGGAGAACCGGGGAGCTGTTTTTT	.	TRBD2	TRBV6-5	TRBJ2-2
CASSPSSNYEQYF	TGTGCCAGCAGTCCTAGCTCCAACTACGAGCAGTACTTC	.	.	TRBV2	TRBJ2-7
CASSQVCFGLPGSCFF	.	.	.	TRBV3-1/TRBV3-2	TRBJ2-2
CASSSRDLRGTQYF	TGTGCCAGCAGTTCCAGGGACTTACGGGGTACCCAGTACTTC	once	.	TRBV28	TRBJ2-5
CASSLASGTGGAGYTF	TGTGCCAGCAGCTTAGCCTCCGGGACAGGGGGCGCTGGCTACACCTTC	.	TRBD1	TRBV7-2	TRBJ1-2
CASQLAGGPTGELFF	TGTGCCAGCCAACTAGCGGGAGGGCCAACCGGGGAGCTGTTTTTT	.	TRBD2	TRBV7-3	TRBJ2-2
CASSHTRQGDYGYTF	TGTGCCAGTAGTCACACCCGACAGGGAGACTATGGCTACACCTTC	.	TRBD1	TRBV19	TRBJ1-2
CASSLGPGTYEQYF	TGTGCCAGCAGTTTAGGACCCGGGACCTACGAGCAGTACTTC	.	.	TRBV11-2	TRBJ2-7
CAWSVSGGGEKLFF	TGTGCCTGGAGTGTTTCGGGGGGCGGGGAAAAACTGTTTTTT	.	.	TRBV30	TRBJ1-4
CASSQDQGLSTDTQYF	TGTGCCAGCAGCCAAGATCAAGGACTTTCCACAGATACGCAGTATTTT	.	.	TRBV4-2	TRBJ2-3
CASSQGDRQTLTDTQYF	TGTGCCAGCAGCCAAGGAGATAGACAGACTCTCACAGATACGCAGTATTTT	.	.	TRBV5-5	TRBJ2-3
CAWNPGQLSYEQYF	TGTGCCTGGAACCCGGGACAGTTAAGCTACGAGCAGTACTTC	.	TRBD1	TRBV30	TRBJ2-7
CASSQDLGTSESGELFF	TGCGCCAGCAGCCAAGATCTGGGGACTAGCGAGTCCGGGGAGCTGTTTTTT	once	TRBD2	TRBV4-1	TRBJ2-2
CASSADRNQPQHF	TGTGCCAGCAGCGCCGACAGAAATCAGCCCCAGCATTTT	.	.	TRBV13	TRBJ1-5
CASSGGLTGGKDGYTF	TGTGCCAGCAGTGGGGGGTTGACCGGGGGAAAGGATGGCTACACCTTC	.	.	TRBV25-1	TRBJ1-2
CASKRLAGINEQFF	TGTGCCAGCAAAAGACTAGCGGGGATCAATGAGCAGTTCTTC	.	TRBD2	TRBV2	TRBJ2-1
CASSTGLGANYGYTF	TGTGCCAGCAGCACGGGACTCGGGGCCAACTATGGCTACACCTTC	.	.	TRBV5-6	TRBJ1-2
CASSQDRAGRVQYF	TGTGCCAGCAGCCAAGATCGAGCGGGGAGGGTCCAGTACTTC	.	TRBD2	TRBV14	TRBJ2-5
CSVPGQGIQETQYF	TGCAGCGTACCGGGACAGGGAATCCAAGAGACCCAGTACTTC	.	TRBD1	TRBV29-1	TRBJ2-5
CASSPGLAGSGYEQFF	TGTGCCAGCAGCCCGGGACTAGCGGGGTCGGGCTATGAGCAGTTCTTC	.	TRBD2	TRBV7-7	TRBJ2-1
CASSGTSDPKNIQYF	TGTGCCAGCAGCGGTACTAGCGACCCGAAAAACATTCAGTACTTC	.	TRBD2	TRBV2	TRBJ2-4
CSVHTSGSYEQYF	TGCAGCGTCCATACTAGCGGGAGCTACGAGCAGTACTTC	.	TRBD2	TRBV29-1	TRBJ2-7
CASSDTDRRETQYF	TGTGCCAGCAGTGACACAGACAGGAGGGAGACCCAGTACTTC	.	.	TRBV25-1	TRBJ2-5
CAISKTDINNSPLHF	TGTGCCATCAGTAAGACGGACATAAATAATTCACCCCTCCACTTT	.	.	TRBV10-3	TRBJ1-6
CASRGGGHYGYTF	TGTGCCAGCAGGGGGGGAGGGCACTATGGCTACACCTTC	.	.	TRBV12-3/TRBV12-4	TRBJ1-2
CASSGATGGNTEAFF	TGTGCCAGCAGCGGGGCGACAGGAGGGAACACTGAAGCTTTCTTT	.	.	TRBV11-2	TRBJ1-1
CASSDLSLRQKLFF	TGTGCCAGTAGTGACTTATCACTACGGCAAAAACTGTTTTTT	.	.	TRBV19	TRBJ1-4
CASSVSSAGASTDTQYF	TGTGCCAGCAGCGTATCCTCAGCGGGAGCTAGCACAGATACGCAGTATTTT	.	TRBD2	TRBV9	TRBJ2-3
CASSLSPRDYYGYTF	TGTGCCAGCAGCTTATCTCCCAGGGATTACTATGGCTACACCTTC	.	.	TRBV7-2	TRBJ1-2
CASSTTGGAYSNQPQHF	TGTGCCAGTAGTACGACAGGGGGCGCCTATAGCAATCAGCCCCAGCATTTT	.	TRBD1	TRBV19	TRBJ1-5
CASSPERQGRFEELFF	TGTGCCAGCTCACCCGAACGACAGGGGCGATTCGAGGAGCTGTTTTTT	.	TRBD1	TRBV18	TRBJ2-2
CASSEMEGMTLDNEQFF	TGTGCCAGCAGTGAAATGGAGGGTATGACTCTAGACAATGAGCAGTTCTTC	.	.	TRBV6-1	TRBJ2-1
CASSLTGGARNIQYF	TGTGCCAGCAGCTTAACAGGGGGGGCTCGGAACATTCAGTACTTC	.	.	TRBV11-2	TRBJ2-4
CASSYRAEGYEQYF	TGTGCCAGCAGTTACAGGGCGGAGGGCTACGAGCAGTACTTC	.	.	TRBV6-5	TRBJ2-7
CASRAGLAEYNEQFF	TGTGCCAGCAGGGCGGGACTAGCGGAATACAATGAGCAGTTCTTC	.	TRBD2	TRBV5-6	TRBJ2-1
CAWARTGEAFF	TGTGCCTGGGCCCGGACAGGGGAAGCTTTCTTT	.	TRBD1	TRBV30	TRBJ1-1
CASSIVGVGTGELFF	TGTGCCAGTAGTATAGTCGGGGTAGGGACCGGGGAGCTGTTTTTT	.	.	TRBV19	TRBJ2-2
CATSDIPGQDYNEQFF	TGTGCCACCAGTGATATACCGGGACAGGACTACAATGAGCAGTTCTTC	.	TRBD1	TRBV24-1	TRBJ2-1
CASSGGRTVNTEAFF	TGTGCCAGCAGCGGGGGACGGACAGTGAACACTGAAGCTTTCTTT	.	.	TRBV9	TRBJ1-1
CASSPTGSGANVLTF	TGTGCCAGCTCACCGACAGGGTCCGGGGCCAACGTCCTGACTTTC	.	TRBD1	TRBV18	TRBJ2-6